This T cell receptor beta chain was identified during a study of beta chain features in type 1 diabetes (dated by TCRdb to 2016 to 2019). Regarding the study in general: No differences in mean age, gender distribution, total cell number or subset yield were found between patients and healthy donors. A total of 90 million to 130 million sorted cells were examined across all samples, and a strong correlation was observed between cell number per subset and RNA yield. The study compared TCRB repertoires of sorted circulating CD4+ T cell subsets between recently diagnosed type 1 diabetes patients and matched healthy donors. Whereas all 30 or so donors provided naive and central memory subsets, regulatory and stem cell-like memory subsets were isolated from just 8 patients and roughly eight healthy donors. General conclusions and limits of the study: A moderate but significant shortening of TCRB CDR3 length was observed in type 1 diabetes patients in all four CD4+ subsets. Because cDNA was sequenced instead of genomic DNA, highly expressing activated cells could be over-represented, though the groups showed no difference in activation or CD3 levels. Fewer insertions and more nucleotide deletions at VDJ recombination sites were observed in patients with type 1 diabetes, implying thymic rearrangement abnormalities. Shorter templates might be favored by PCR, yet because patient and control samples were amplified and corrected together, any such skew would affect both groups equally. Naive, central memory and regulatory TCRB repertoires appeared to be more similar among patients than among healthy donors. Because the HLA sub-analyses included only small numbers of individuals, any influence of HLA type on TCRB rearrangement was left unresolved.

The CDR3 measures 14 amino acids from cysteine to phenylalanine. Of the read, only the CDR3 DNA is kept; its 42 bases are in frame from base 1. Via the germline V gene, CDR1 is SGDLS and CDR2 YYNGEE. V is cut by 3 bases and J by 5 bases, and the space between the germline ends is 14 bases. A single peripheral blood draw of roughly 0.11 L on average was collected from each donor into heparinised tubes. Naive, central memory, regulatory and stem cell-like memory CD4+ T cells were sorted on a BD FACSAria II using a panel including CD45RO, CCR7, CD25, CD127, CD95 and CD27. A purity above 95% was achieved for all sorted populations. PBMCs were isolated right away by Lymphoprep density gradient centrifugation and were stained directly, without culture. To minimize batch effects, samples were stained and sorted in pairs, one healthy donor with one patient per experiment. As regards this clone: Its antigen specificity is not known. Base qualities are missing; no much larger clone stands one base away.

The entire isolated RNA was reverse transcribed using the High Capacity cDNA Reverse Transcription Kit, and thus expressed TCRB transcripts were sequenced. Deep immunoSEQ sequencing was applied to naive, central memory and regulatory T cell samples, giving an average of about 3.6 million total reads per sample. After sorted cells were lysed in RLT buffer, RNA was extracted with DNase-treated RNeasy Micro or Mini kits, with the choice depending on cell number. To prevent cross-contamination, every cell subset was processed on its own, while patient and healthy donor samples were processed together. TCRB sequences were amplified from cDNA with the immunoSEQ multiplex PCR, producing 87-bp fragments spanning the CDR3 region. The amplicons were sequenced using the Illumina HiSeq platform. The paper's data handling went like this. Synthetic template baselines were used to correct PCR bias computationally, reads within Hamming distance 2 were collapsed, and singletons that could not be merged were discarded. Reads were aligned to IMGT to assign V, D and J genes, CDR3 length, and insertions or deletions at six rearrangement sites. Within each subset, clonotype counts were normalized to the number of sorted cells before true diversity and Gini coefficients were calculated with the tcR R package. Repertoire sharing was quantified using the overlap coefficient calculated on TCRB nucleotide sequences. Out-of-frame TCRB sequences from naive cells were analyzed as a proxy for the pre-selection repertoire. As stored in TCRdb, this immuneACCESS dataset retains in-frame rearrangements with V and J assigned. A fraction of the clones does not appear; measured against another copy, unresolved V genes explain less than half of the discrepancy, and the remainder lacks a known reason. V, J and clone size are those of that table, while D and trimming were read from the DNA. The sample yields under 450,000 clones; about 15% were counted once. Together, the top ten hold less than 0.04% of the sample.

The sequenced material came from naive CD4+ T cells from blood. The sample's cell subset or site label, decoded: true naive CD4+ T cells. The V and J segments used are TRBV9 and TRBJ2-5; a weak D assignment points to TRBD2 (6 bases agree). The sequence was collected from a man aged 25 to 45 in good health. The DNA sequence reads TGTGCCAGCAGCGCCGGGGGAATCACGGAGACCCAGTACTTC. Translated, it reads CASSAGGITETQYF.